This is a list of T cell receptor beta chains from one sample in a study of cytomegalovirus exposure and HLA in healthy donors. Libraries were prepared by immunoSEQ multiplex PCR; TCRdb keeps only in-frame clonotypes and omits some of them. The table records roughly 100,000 clones, about a tenth of them present only once. Sequencing input: PBMCs. These receptors all stem from a man in his forties in good health and CMV-seropositive. The CDR3 runs from the conserved cysteine through the conserved F or W. D genes are given only for firm matches. Size values are once, few and many counts, or a class for expanded clones, and some rows have none.

>TRBV19|TRBJ2-6|.|.
CASTARGTVLSGANVLTF
TGTGCCAGTACCGCCCGCGGGACAGTCCTCTCTGGGGCCAACGTCCTGACTTTC
>TRBV28|TRBJ2-7|TRBD2|.
CASSFNGRGSSYEQYF
TGTGCCAGCAGTTTCAACGGGCGGGGGAGCTCCTACGAGCAGTACTTC
>TRBV11-1|TRBJ2-3|.|few
CASSLVRDTQYF
TGTGCCAGCAGCTTAGTTAGAGATACGCAGTATTTT
>TRBV2|TRBJ1-1|.|.
CASSHRVTEAFF
TGTGCCAGCAGTCACAGGGTCACTGAAGCTTTCTTT
>TRBV7-8|TRBJ2-1|.|.
CASSLGGAGEQFF
TGTGCCAGCAGCTTAGGCGGGGCGGGTGAGCAGTTCTTC
>TRBV11-2|TRBJ1-2|.|.
CASSPSGPYGYTF
TGTGCCAGCAGCCCATCTGGGCCGTATGGCTACACCTTC
>TRBV5-5|TRBJ2-7|TRBD2|few
CASSLDAGGTYEQYF
TGTGCCAGCAGCTTGGACGCGGGAGGGACCTACGAGCAGTACTTC
>TRBV7-2|TRBJ2-5|TRBD2|.
CASSPHLAGRRETQYF
TGTGCCAGCAGCCCTCACCTAGCGGGAAGGCGGGAGACCCAGTACTTC
>TRBV27|TRBJ2-2|TRBD1|few
CASWTGVNTGELFF
TGTGCCAGCTGGACAGGCGTCAACACCGGGGAGCTGTTTTTT
>TRBV11-1|TRBJ2-4|.|.
CASGGTPAIQYF
TGTGCCAGCGGCGGGACGCCCGCCATTCAGTACTTC
>TRBV5-8|TRBJ2-2|.|few
CASSAGQWTGELFF
TGTGCCAGCAGCGCGGGACAGTGGACCGGGGAGCTGTTTTTT
>TRBV7-9|TRBJ2-1|.|.
CASSLVGGVAVPYNEQFF
TGTGCCAGCAGCTTAGTGGGTGGAGTAGCGGTACCCTACAATGAGCAGTTCTTC
>TRBV5-6|TRBJ2-7|TRBD1|.
CASSGGQGSSYEQYF
TGTGCCAGCAGCGGGGGACAGGGAAGCTCCTACGAGCAGTACTTC
>TRBV5-4|TRBJ2-1|.|few
CASSLAFGGGSNEQFF
TGTGCCAGCAGCTTGGCCTTTGGAGGGGGCAGTAATGAGCAGTTCTTC
>TRBV9|TRBJ2-4|.|few
CASSADGRVNIQYF
TGTGCCAGCAGCGCTGACGGGCGGGTGAACATTCAGTACTTC
>TRBV18|TRBJ2-2|.|once
CASSPLRAQDTGELFF
TGTGCCAGCTCACCCCTGAGGGCGCAGGACACCGGGGAGCTGTTTTTT
>TRBV7-8|TRBJ2-3|.|few
CASSFLSRPSTDTQYF
TGTGCCAGCAGCTTTTTGTCGCGTCCCAGCACAGATACGCAGTATTTT
>TRBV30|TRBJ2-2|TRBD1|few
CAWNKGQGPVGELFF
TGTGCCTGGAATAAGGGACAGGGGCCTGTGGGGGAGCTGTTTTTT
>TRBV30|TRBJ2-1|TRBD2|.
CAWDNSGDNEQFF
TGTGCCTGGGACAATAGCGGGGACAATGAGCAGTTCTTC
>TRBV6-5|TRBJ2-3|.|few
CASSVTGTDTQYF
TGTGCCAGCAGTGTGACAGGCACAGATACGCAGTATTTT
>TRBV4-2|TRBJ2-7|.|few
CASSQDREIPYEQYF
TGTGCCAGCAGCCAGGACCGGGAGATACCCTACGAGCAGTACTTC
>TRBV27|TRBJ2-1|.|.
CASSPLEGFYNEQFF
TGTGCCAGCAGTCCCCTGGAGGGATTCTACAATGAGCAGTTCTTC